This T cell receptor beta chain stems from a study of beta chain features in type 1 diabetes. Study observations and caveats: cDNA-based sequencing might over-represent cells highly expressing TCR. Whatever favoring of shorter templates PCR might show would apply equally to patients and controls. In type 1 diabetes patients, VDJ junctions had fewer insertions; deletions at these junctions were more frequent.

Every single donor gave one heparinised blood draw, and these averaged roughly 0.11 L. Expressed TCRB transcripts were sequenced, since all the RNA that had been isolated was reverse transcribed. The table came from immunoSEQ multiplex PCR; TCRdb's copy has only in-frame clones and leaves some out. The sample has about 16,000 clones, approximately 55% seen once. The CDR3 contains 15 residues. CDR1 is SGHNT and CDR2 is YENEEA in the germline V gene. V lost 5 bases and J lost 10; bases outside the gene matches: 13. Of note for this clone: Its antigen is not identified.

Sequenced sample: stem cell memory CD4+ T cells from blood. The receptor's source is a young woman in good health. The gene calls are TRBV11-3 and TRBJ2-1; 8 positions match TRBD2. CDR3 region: CASSPGTRGDDEQFF. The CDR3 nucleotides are TGTGCCAGCAGCCCCGGGACTAGAGGGGATGACGAGCAGTTCTTC.